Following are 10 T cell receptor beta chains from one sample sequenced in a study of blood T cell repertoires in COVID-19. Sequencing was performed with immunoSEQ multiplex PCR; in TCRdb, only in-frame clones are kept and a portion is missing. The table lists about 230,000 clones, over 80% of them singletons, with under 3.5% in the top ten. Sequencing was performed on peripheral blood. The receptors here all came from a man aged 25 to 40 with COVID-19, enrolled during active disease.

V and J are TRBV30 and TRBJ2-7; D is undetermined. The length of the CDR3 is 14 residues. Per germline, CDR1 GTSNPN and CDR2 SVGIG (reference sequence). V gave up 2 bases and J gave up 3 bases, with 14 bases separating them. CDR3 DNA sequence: TGTGCCTGGAGTCCCCGCAGGTATGGCTACGAGCAGTACTTC. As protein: CAWSPRRYGYEQYF.

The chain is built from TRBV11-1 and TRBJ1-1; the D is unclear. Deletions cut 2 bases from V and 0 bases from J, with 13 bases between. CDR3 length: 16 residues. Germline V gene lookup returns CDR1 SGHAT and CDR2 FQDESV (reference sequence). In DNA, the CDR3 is TGTGCCAGCAGCTTAAAGACTTCACTCATGAACACTGAAGCTTTCTTT. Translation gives CASSLKTSLMNTEAFF.

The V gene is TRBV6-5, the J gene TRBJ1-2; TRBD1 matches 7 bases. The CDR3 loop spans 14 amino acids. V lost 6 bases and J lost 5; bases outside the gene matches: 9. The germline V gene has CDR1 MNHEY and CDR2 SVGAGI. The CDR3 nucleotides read TGTGCCAGCAGCCCCCTGAGGGGGCTTTATGGCTACACCTTC. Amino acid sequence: CASSPLRGLYGYTF.

The CDR3 loop is CASSQVARLAGGGYEQYF. The CDR3 bases are TGTGCCAGCAGCCAAGTGGCCAGACTAGCGGGAGGGGGGTACGAGCAGTACTTC. The genes are TRBV4-2 and TRBJ2-7, with TRBD2 matching 14 bases. This CDR3 is 18 amino acids long. Trimming took 1 base from V and 4 from J; bases not matched to a gene: 9. Germline CDR1 and CDR2: LGHNA and YNFKEQ.

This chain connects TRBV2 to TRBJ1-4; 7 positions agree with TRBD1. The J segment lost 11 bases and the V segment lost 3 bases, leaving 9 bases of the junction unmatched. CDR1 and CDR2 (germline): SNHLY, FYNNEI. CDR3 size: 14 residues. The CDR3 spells CASSEGQLMNKLFF. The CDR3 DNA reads TGTGCCAGCAGTGAGGGACAGCTGATGAATAAACTGTTTTTT. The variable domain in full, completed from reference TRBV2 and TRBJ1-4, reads EPEVTQTPSHQVTQMGQEVILRCVPISNHLYFYWYRQILGQKVEFLVSFYNNEISEKSEIFDDQFSVERPDGSNFTLKIRSTKLEDSAMYFCASSEGQLMNKLFFGSGTQLSVL.

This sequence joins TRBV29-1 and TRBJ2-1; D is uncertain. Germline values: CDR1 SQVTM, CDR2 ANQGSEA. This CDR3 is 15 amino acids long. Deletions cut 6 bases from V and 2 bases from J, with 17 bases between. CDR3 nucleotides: TGCAGCGTCTTCTTCGAGACAATAGCCTACAATGAGCAGTTCTTC. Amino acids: CSVFFETIAYNEQFF.

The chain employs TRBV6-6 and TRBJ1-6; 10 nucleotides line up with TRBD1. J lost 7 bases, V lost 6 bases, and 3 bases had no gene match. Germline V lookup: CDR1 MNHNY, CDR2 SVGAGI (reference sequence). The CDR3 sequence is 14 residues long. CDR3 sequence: CASRETGGNSPLHF. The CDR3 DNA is TGTGCCAGCAGAGAGACAGGGGGCAATTCACCCCTCCACTTT.

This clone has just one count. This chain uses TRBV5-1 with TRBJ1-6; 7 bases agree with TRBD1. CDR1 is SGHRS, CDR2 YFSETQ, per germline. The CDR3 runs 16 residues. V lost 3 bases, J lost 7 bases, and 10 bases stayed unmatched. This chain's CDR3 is CASSSPEGARNSPLHF. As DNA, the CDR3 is TGCGCCAGCAGCTCCCCTGAGGGGGCGCGGAATTCACCCCTCCACTTT.

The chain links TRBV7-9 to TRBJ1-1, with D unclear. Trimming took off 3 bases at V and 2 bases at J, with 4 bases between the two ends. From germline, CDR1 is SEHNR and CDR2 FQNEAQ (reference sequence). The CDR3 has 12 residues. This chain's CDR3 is CASSFPNTEAFF. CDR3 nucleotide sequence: TGTGCCAGCAGCTTCCCAAACACTGAAGCTTTCTTT.

This CDR3 is CASSQDPDRVGGNTEAFF. In DNA, the CDR3 is TGCGCCAGCAGCCAAGACCCGGACAGGGTCGGGGGGAACACTGAAGCTTTCTTT. The gene calls are TRBV4-1 and TRBJ1-1; 8 bases match TRBD1. Germline CDR1 and CDR2: MGHRA and YSYEKL. Trimming cost V 0 bases and J 1 base; bases outside gene matches: 10. The CDR3 is made up of 18 amino acids.